This T cell receptor beta chain was recorded in a study of blood T cell repertoires in COVID-19. Losses at the gene ends were 7 bases for V and 9 bases for J; bases not matched to a gene: 11. CDR3 length: 15 residues. Germline lookup yields CDR1 SGHNT and CDR2 YENEEA. During active infection, Seattle patients enrolled and were then monitored through disease. Profiling relied on immunoSEQ multiplex PCR, and the TCRdb table lists in-frame clones only, not all of them. The profile shows about 230,000 clones, more than 80% of them singletons. The specimen was peripheral blood. The sequence was obtained from a woman of 80 years or more with COVID-19, enrolled during active disease. The rearrangement joins TRBV11-3 to TRBJ2-2; 10 bases match TRBD1. CDR3 nucleotide sequence: TGTGCCAGCACGCTTAGGGGGACAGGGGACAGGGAGCTGTTTTTT. This sequence encodes CASTLRGTGDRELFF.